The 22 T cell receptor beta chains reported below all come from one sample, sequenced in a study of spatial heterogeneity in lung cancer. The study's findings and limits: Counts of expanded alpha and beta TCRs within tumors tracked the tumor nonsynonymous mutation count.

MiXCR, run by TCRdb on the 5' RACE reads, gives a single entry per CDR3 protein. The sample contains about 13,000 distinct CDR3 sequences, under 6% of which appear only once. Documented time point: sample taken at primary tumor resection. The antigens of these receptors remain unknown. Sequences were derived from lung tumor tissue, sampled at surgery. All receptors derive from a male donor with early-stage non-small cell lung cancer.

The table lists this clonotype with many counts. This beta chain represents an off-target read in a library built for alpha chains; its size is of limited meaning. The CDR3 sequence: CASIGQPYEQYF. For the CDR3, the DNA is TGTGCCAGCATCGGACAGCCCTACGAGCAGTACTTC. The V call is TRBV2, the J call TRBJ2-7; D is possibly TRBD1 (6 bases). The CDR3 is made up of 12 amino acids. Germline V gene sequence: CDR1 SNHLY, CDR2 FYNNEI. V was clipped by 7 bases and J by 2 bases, with 9 bases between them.

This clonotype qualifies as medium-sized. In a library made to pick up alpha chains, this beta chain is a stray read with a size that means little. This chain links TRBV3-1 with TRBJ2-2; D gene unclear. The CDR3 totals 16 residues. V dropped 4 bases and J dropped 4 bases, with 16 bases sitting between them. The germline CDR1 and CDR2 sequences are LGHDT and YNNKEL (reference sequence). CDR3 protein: CASSRFELWVTGELFF. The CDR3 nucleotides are TGTGCCAGCAGCCGTTTCGAACTCTGGGTCACCGGGGAGCTGTTTTTT.

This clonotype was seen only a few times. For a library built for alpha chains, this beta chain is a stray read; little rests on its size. The chain's CDR3 is CASSHGTGTGSYEQYF. In DNA form, the CDR3 reads TGCGCCAGCAGCCACGGAACCGGGACAGGCTCCTACGAGCAGTACTTC. The chain uses TRBV4-3 and TRBJ2-7; 8 nucleotides match TRBD1. CDR1 and CDR2 (germline): LGHNA, YSLEER. This CDR3 is built from 16 residues. Trimming at V came to 3 bases and at J to 0 bases, leaving 7 bases not matched to a gene.

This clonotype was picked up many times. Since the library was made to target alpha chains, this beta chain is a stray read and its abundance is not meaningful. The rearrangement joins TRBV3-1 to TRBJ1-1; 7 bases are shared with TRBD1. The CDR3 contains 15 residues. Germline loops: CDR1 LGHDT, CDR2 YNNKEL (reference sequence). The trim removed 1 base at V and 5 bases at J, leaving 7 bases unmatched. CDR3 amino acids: CASSQGDRVATEAFF. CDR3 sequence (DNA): TGTGCCAGCAGCCAAGGCGACAGGGTCGCGACTGAAGCTTTCTTT.

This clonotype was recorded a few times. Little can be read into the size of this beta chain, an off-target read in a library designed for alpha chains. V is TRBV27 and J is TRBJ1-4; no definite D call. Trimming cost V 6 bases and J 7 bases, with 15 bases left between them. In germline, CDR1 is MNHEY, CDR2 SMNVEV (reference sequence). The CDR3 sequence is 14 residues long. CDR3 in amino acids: CASSFTPLPEKLFF. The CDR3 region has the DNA TGTGCCAGCAGCTTCACCCCCCTCCCTGAAAAACTGTTTTTT. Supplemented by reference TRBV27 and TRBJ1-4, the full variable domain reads EAQVTQNPRYLITVTGKKLTVTCSQNMNHEYMSWYRQDPGLGLRQIYYSMNVEVTDKGDVPEGYKVSRKEKRNFPLILESPSPNQTSLYFCASSFTPLPEKLFFGSGTQLSVL.

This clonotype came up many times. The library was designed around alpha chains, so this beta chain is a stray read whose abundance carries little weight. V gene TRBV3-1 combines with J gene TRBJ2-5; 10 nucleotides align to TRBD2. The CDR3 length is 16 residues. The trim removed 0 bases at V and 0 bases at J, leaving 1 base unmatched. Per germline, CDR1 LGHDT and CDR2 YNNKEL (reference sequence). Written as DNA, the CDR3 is TGTGCCAGCAGCCAAGAGACTAGCGGGTACCAAGAGACCCAGTACTTC. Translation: CASSQETSGYQETQYF.

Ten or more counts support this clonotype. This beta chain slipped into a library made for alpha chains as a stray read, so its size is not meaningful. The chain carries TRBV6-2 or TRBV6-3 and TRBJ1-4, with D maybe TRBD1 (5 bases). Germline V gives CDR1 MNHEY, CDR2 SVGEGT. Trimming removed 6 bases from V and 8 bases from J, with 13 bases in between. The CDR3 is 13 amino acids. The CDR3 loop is CASRPSGTEKLFF. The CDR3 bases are TGTGCCAGCAGACCCTCGGGGACGGAAAAACTGTTTTTT.

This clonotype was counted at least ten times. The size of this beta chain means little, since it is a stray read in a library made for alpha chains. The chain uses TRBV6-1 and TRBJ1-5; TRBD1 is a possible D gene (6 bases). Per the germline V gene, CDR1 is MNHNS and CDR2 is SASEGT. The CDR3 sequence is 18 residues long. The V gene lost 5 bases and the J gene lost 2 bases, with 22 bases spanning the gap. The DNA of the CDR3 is TGTGCCAGCAGTCACCGCTTATGGGGGGCTGAGGGCAATCAGCCCCAGCATTTT. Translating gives CASSHRLWGAEGNQPQHF.

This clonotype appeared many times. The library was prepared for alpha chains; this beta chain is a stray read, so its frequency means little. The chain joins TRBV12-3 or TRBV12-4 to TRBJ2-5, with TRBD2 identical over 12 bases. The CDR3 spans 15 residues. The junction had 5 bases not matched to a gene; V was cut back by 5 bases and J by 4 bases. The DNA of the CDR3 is TGTGCCAGCAGTCCTAGCGGGGGGGCCCGAGAGACCCAGTACTTC. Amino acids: CASSPSGGARETQYF.

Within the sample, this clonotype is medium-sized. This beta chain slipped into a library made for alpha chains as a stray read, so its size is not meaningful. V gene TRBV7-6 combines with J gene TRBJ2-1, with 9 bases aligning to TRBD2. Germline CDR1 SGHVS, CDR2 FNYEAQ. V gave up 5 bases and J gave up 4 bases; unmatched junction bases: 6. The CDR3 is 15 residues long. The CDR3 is CASSAGLAFYNEQFF. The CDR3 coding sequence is TGTGCCAGCAGCGCCGGACTAGCGTTTTACAATGAGCAGTTCTTC.

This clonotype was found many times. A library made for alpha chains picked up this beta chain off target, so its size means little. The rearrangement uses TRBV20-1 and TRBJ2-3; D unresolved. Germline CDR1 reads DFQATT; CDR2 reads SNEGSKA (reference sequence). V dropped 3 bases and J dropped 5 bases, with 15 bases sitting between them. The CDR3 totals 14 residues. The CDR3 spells CSASHQNRIDTQYF. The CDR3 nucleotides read TGCAGTGCTAGTCATCAAAACCGAATAGATACGCAGTATTTT.

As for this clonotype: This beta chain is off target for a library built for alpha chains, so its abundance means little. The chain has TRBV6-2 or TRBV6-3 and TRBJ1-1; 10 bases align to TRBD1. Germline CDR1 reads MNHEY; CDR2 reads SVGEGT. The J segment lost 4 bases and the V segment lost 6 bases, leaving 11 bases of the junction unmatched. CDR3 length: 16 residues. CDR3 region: CASRRPGQGLGTEAFF. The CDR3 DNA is TGTGCCAGCAGGCGTCCGGGACAGGGGTTAGGCACTGAAGCTTTCTTT.

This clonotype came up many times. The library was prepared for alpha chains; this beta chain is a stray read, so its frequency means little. The CDR3 reads CASSYRGSGANTEAFF. The CDR3 DNA sequence: TGTGCCAGCAGTTACCGAGGCTCAGGGGCGAACACTGAAGCTTTCTTT. The V call is TRBV6-6, the J call TRBJ1-1; tentative D call: TRBD1 (6 bases). The V gene's germline CDR1 is MNHNY and CDR2 SVGAGI (reference sequence). V shed 2 bases and J shed 1 base, with 14 bases lying between them. The CDR3 extends over 16 amino acids.

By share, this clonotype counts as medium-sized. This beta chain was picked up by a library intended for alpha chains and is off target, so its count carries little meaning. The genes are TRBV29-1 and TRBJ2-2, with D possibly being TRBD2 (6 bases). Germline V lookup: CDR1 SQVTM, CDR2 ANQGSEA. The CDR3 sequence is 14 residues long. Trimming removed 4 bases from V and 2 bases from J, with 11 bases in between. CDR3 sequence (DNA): TGCAGCGTTGTTCCTAGCGAAAACACCGGGGAGCTGTTTTTT. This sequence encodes CSVVPSENTGELFF.

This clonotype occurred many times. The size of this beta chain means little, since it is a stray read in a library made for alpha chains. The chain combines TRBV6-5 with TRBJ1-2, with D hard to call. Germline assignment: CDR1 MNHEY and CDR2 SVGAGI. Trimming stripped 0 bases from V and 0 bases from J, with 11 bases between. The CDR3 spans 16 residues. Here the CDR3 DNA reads TGTGCCAGCAGTTACTCGTATGATACTACTAACTATGGCTACACCTTC. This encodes CASSYSYDTTNYGYTF.

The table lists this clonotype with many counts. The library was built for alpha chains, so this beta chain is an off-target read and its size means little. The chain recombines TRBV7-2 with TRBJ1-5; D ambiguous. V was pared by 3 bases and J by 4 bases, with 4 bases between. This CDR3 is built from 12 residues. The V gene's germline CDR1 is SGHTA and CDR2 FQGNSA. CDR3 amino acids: CASSFSNQPQHF. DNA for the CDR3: TGTGCCAGCAGCTTCTCGAATCAGCCCCAGCATTTT.

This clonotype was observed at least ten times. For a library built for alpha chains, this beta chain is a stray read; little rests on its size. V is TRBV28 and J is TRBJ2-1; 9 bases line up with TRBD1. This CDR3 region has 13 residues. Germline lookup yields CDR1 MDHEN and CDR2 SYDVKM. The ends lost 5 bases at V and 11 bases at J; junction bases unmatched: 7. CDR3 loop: CASSLGGQGKQFF. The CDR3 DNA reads TGTGCCAGCAGTCTGGGGGGACAGGGTAAGCAGTTCTTC.

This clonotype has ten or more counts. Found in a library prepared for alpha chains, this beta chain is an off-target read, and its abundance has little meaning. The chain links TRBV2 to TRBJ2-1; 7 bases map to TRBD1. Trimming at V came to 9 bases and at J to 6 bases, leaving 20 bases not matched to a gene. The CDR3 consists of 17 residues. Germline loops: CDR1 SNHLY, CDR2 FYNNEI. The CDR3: CASEGVVGDRTSNEQFF. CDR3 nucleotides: TGTGCCAGTGAAGGGGTGGTTGGGGACAGAACGTCCAATGAGCAGTTCTTC.

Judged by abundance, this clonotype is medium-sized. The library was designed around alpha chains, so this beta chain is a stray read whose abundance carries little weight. In DNA, the CDR3 is TGTGCCAGTAGGAAAGACCAGACCTACGAGCAGTACTTC. This codes for CASRKDQTYEQYF. This sequence joins TRBV2 and TRBJ2-7; no firm D call. The CDR3 runs 13 residues. The V and J ends lost 9 bases and 2 bases respectively, with 14 bases between them. Germline CDR1 and CDR2: SNHLY and FYNNEI.

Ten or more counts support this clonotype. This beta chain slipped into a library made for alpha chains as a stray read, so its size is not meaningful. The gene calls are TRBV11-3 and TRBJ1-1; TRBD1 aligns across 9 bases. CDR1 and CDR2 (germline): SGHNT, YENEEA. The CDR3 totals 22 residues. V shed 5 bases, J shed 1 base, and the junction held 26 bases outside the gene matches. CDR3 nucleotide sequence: TGTGCCAGCAGCCCCCCCTCCTGGGCCGAGGCTGGGGACAGGGATACGAACACTGAAGCTTTCTTT. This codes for CASSPPSWAEAGDRDTNTEAFF.

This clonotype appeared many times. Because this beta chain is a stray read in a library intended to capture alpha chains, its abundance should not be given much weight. CDR3 nucleotides: TGTGCCAGCAGCCATTTTGACAGGGCTGAAAAACTGTTTTTT. It specifies CASSHFDRAEKLFF. The chain is built from TRBV7-9 and TRBJ1-4, with 7 bases fitting TRBD1. The CDR3 spans 14 residues. Trimming took 5 bases from V and 7 from J; bases not matched to a gene: 7. Germline V gene data show CDR1 as SEHNR and CDR2 as FQNEAQ (reference sequence).

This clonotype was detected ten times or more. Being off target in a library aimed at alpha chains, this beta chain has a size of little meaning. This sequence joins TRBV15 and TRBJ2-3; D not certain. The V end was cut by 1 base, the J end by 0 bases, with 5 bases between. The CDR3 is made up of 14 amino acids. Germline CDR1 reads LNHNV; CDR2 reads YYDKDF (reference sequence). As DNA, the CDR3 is TGTGCCACCAGCAGAGGGCGGAGCACAGATACGCAGTATTTT. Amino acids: CATSRGRSTDTQYF.